This T cell receptor (beta chain) derives from a study of CD8 T cells in ankylosing spondylitis. Overall study results and limits: Disease-linked clones had a CD8+ phenotype and relatively low frequency in peripheral blood. Several of the motif variants were reported before in synovial fluid and blood from reactive arthritis. For ankylosing spondylitis blood, a TCR beta motif of 7 or 8 highly homologous variants appeared characteristic.

Germline CDR1 is GTSNPN and CDR2 is SVGIG (reference sequence). This CDR3 is built from 19 residues. V was clipped by 7 bases and J by 7 bases; unmatched bases: 19. Libraries of TCR beta came from quantitative 5'-RACE with molecular barcodes. TCRdb processed the 5' RACE reads anew with MiXCR; each CDR3 protein has one entry. The sample holds around 480,000 distinct CDR3 sequences, approximately 17% seen once. This clonotype was seen more than once but under ten times. No antigen is known for it. V gene TRBV30 combines with J gene TRBJ2-1; 16 nucleotides agree with TRBD2. The source material was blood, either unsorted or a sorted T cell fraction (not recorded which). This sequence originates from a male donor with ankylosing spondylitis. The CDR3 bases are TGTGCCTTAGTTACCGGGACTAGCGGGAGGGGTACAGTCAGGAATGAGCAGTTCTTC. This codes for CALVTGTSGRGTVRNEQFF.